The T cell receptor beta chain under discussion was sequenced for a study of T cell changes during pregnancy in multiple sclerosis. This clone was picked up one time. Only in-frame clones appear in the TCRdb table, and some are missing; sequencing was by immunoSEQ multiplex PCR. The sample comprises 45,000 to 55,000 clones, 70% to 90% of which are singletons, and about 1.8% rests with the top ten. The clonotype originates from a female donor with multiple sclerosis, enrolled in a pregnancy study. This material consisted of peripheral blood, taken in the first trimester of pregnancy.

The CDR3 loop is CASSGDYPNTGELFF. The DNA for the CDR3 is TGTGCCAGCAGTGGGGACTACCCTAACACCGGGGAGCTGTTTTTT. This sequence joins TRBV27 and TRBJ2-2; 7 positions agree with TRBD2. With 5 bases clipped from V and 2 bases from J, the junction kept 5 bases outside the gene matches. This CDR3 is 15 amino acids long. Germline CDR1 and CDR2: MNHEY and SMNVEV (reference sequence).